These 12 T cell receptor beta chains were all obtained from the same sample, sequenced in a study of T cell repertoires in cytomegalovirus infection. Each CDR3 protein gets one entry after TCRdb re-called the reads with MiXCR. The table has 700,000 to 950,000 distinct CDR3 sequences, roughly 33% seen once; the top ten hold under 15%. Antigens for these TCRs are unknown. The sequencing here drew on cultured CD8+ T cells from PBMCs, taken from culture after CMV antigen stimulation. Receptors were obtained from a human donor in good health (CMV status not recorded). Some clones in this sample may be carry-over from other donors' samples.

In the case of this clonotype: A much more abundant neighbour one base away suggests this may be a read error. This chain joins TRBV6-5 and TRBJ1-4, with a weak D call TRBD1 (6 bases). The CDR3 runs to 13 residues. V dropped 0 bases and J dropped 14 bases, with 13 bases sitting between them. CDR1 and CDR2 from the germline V gene are MNHEY and SVGAGI. The CDR3 loop reads CASSYSSTGHLFF. CDR3 bases: TGTGCCAGCAGTTACTCGTCGACAGGACATCTGTTTTTT.

There are a few counts of this clonotype. V gene TRBV19 combines with J gene TRBJ1-6; a possible D gene is TRBD1 (5 bases). The germline V gene encodes CDR1 LNHDA and CDR2 SQIVND (reference sequence). Trimming shortened V by 4 bases and J by 8 bases, and 18 bases separated the two germline ends. The CDR3 consists of 16 residues. CDR3 bases: TGTGCCAGTAGTACGGCTCTCAGGGCGTACGATTCACCCCTCCACTTT. Translated, it gives CASSTALRAYDSPLHF.

This clonotype has just a few counts. The chain couples TRBV6-1 to TRBJ1-5; no definite D call. Germline assignment: CDR1 MNHNS and CDR2 SASEGT. V was trimmed by 7 bases and J by 5 bases, leaving 18 bases between them. The CDR3 is 15 amino acids. The CDR3: CASIGVMGSDQPQHF. CDR3 nucleotide sequence: TGTGCCAGCATTGGAGTCATGGGATCGGATCAGCCCCAGCATTTT.

The chain combines TRBV4-3 with TRBJ2-1; 11 bases align to TRBD2. V was pared by 5 bases and J by 4 bases, with 7 bases of the junction left unmatched. This CDR3 comprises 16 residues. Looked up from germline, CDR1 is LGHNA and CDR2 is YSLEER. The DNA of the CDR3 is TGCGCCAGCAGCGAGGTAGCGGGGGGGTTTTACAATGAGCAGTTCTTC. Translation gives CASSEVAGGFYNEQFF.

The chain recombines TRBV19 with TRBJ1-5, with D maybe TRBD1 (5 bases). Trimming stripped 3 bases from V and 0 bases from J, with 15 bases between. CDR1 is LNHDA, CDR2 SQIVND, per germline (reference sequence). The CDR3 runs 17 residues. DNA of the CDR3: TGTGCCAGTAGTATGGGGCAAGACATCTATAGCAATCAGCCCCAGCATTTT. This encodes CASSMGQDIYSNQPQHF.

V and J are TRBV9 and TRBJ1-1; D gene uncertain. The CDR3 is 12 amino acids. CDR1 and CDR2 (germline): SGDLS, YYNGEE. V was cut by 3 bases and J by 8 bases, with 11 bases left in between. CDR3 in amino acids: CASSALGGEAFF. Written as DNA, the CDR3 is TGTGCCAGCAGCGCCCTCGGAGGAGAAGCTTTCTTT.

As regards this clonotype: Compared with germline, one end of the junction differs, possibly owing to a read error. This chain uses TRBV7-3 with TRBJ1-1; TRBD1 agrees at 7 bases. Germline assignment: CDR1 SGHTA and CDR2 FQGTGA. The CDR3 length is 16 residues. CDR3: CASSGAGTARNIEAFF. The CDR3 DNA reads TGTGCCAGCAGCGGAGCCGGGACAGCCAGGAACATTGAAGCTTTCTTT. The whole variable domain, filled in from reference TRBV7-3 and TRBJ1-1, reads GAGVSQTPSNKVTEKGKYVELRCDPISGHTALYWYRQSLGQGPEFLIYFQGTGAADDSGLPNDRFFAVRPEGSVSTLKIQRTERGDSAVYLCASSGAGTARNIEAFFGQGTRLTVV.

The chain links TRBV2 to TRBJ2-3, with TRBD2 matching over 7 bases. The CDR3 contains 17 residues. The trim removed 9 bases at V and 1 base at J, leaving 16 bases unmatched. The germline V gene has CDR1 SNHLY and CDR2 FYNNEI. The CDR3 DNA reads as TGTGCCAGAAAGAACGGCACTAGCGATAGGGGCACAGATACGCAGTATTTT. Encoded protein: CARKNGTSDRGTDTQYF.

The chain couples TRBV11-1 to TRBJ2-1; 10 nucleotides align to TRBD2. The CDR3 has 19 amino acids. From germline, CDR1 is SGHAT and CDR2 FQDESV (reference sequence). The J segment lost 0 bases and the V segment lost 2 bases, leaving 10 bases of the junction unmatched. The CDR3 protein is CASSLNGLAGDDSYNEQFF. The CDR3 DNA reads TGTGCCAGCAGCTTAAATGGGCTAGCGGGGGACGACTCCTACAATGAGCAGTTCTTC.

This clonotype was seen ten or more times. This chain joins TRBV7-9 and TRBJ2-7; 9 bases are a match to TRBD2. V shed 6 bases, J shed 3 bases, and the junction held 6 bases outside the gene matches. This CDR3 contains 14 residues. Germline CDR1 and CDR2: SEHNR and FQNEAQ (reference sequence). CDR3 loop: CASRERGARYEQYF. The CDR3 region has the DNA TGTGCCAGCAGGGAGCGGGGGGCCCGCTACGAGCAGTACTTC.

This clonotype has at least ten counts. The chain joins TRBV7-2 to TRBJ1-6, with D possibly TRBD1 on 6 matching bases. The CDR3 spans 16 residues. Germline CDR1 and CDR2: SGHTA and FQGNSA. V lost 10 bases and J lost 0, with 16 bases in between. CDR3 sequence reads: CATRPGGSSYNSPLHF. The DNA of the CDR3 is TGTGCCACCAGACCGGGGGGCAGCTCCTATAATTCACCCCTCCACTTT.

This chain joins TRBV7-6 and TRBJ2-1, with D maybe TRBD2 (6 bases). From germline, CDR1 is SGHVS and CDR2 FNYEAQ. This CDR3 is 12 amino acids long. Trimming shortened V by 5 bases and J by 8 bases, and 10 bases separated the two germline ends. This CDR3 is CASSPKRDEQFF. The CDR3 nucleotides are TGTGCCAGCAGCCCCAAGCGGGATGAGCAGTTCTTC.